This T cell receptor beta chain was documented in a study of blood T cell repertoires in COVID-19. Study-level information: Whether acute or convalescent, the COVID-19 samples came from the United States, Italy and Spain.

Clones were read by immunoSEQ multiplex PCR, and TCRdb kept only the in-frame ones, dropping some. Found here are around 300,000 clones, around 91% of them singletons; the top ten hold 2% to 3%. CDR1 MNHNS and CDR2 SASEGT come from the germline V gene. V lost 1 base and J lost 4, with 13 bases in between. The CDR3 runs to 15 residues. Participant-reported clinical history was the basis for cohort assignment. The J gene is TRBJ1-1, the V gene TRBV6-1; perhaps TRBD1 as D (5 bases). The TCR comes from a woman in her late teens or twenties who had recovered from COVID-19. The specimen sequenced was PBMCs or T cells enriched from blood (not recorded which). CDR3 residues: CASSEEIAGGTEAFF. In DNA, the CDR3 is TGTGCCAGCAGTGAAGAGATAGCGGGGGGCACTGAAGCTTTCTTT.